These T cell receptor beta chains were read from a single sample in a study of CD8 T cells in ankylosing spondylitis. Each CDR3 protein gets one entry after TCRdb re-called the 5' RACE reads with MiXCR. Of 150,000 to 200,000 distinct CDR3 sequences listed, around 10% are singletons. The sequenced sample was blood, either unsorted or a sorted T cell fraction (not recorded which). All receptors come from a male donor with ankylosing spondylitis or in good health (not recorded which). Both conserved end residues are part of each CDR3. D genes are given only for firm matches. A clone size is listed for some rows: how often the clone was seen (once, few, many), or a class if it is expanded.

clone_size: many; d_call: .; v_call: TRBV10-3; cdr3_aa: CAIRRTQGRVETQYF
clone_size: many; d_call: TRBD2; v_call: TRBV5-5; cdr3_aa: CASSVGTSGINEQFF
clone_size: .; d_call: TRBD2; v_call: TRBV4-1; cdr3_aa: CASSWTSGTYNEQFF
clone_size: .; d_call: TRBD1; v_call: TRBV24-1; cdr3_aa: CATDRGDIQYF
clone_size: .; d_call: .; v_call: TRBV7-9; cdr3_aa: CASSLAMGSADTQYF
clone_size: many; d_call: .; v_call: TRBV11-2; cdr3_aa: CASSSHPTDTQYF
clone_size: many; d_call: .; v_call: TRBV12-3/TRBV12-4; cdr3_aa: CASSPAPYGYTF
clone_size: many; d_call: .; v_call: TRBV7-8; cdr3_aa: CASSLGDRNNEKLFF
clone_size: many; d_call: .; v_call: TRBV12-3/TRBV12-4; cdr3_aa: CASSQQGQGGEKLFF
clone_size: few; d_call: TRBD1; v_call: TRBV6-6; cdr3_aa: CASSSSRGPSSYNEQFF
clone_size: many; d_call: .; v_call: TRBV12-3/TRBV12-4; cdr3_aa: CASSLSGGNQPQHF